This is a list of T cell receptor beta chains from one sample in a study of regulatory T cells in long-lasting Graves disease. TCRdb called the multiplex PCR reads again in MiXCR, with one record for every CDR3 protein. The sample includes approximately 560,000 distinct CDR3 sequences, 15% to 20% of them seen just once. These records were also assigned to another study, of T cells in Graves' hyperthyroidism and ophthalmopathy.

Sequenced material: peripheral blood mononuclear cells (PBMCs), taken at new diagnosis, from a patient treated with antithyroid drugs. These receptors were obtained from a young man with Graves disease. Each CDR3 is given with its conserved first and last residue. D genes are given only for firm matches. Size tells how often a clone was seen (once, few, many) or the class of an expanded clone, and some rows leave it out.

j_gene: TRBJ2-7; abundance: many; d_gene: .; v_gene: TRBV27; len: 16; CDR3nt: TGTGCCAGCAGTTTAAGGCCGGACTCCTCTCCCTACGAGCAGTACTTC; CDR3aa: CASSLRPDSSPYEQYF
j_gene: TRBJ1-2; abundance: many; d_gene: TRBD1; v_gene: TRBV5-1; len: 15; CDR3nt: TGCGCCAGCAGCCCCGATGGACAGGGGGTTGATGGCTACACCTTC; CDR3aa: CASSPDGQGVDGYTF
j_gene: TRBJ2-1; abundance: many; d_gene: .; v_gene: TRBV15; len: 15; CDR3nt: TGTGCCACCAGCAGAGCTCCCCGAGGATCGAATGAGCAGTTCTTC; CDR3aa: CATSRAPRGSNEQFF
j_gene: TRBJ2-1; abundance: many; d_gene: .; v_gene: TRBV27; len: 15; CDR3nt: TGTGCCAGCAGTTTATCAGACCTTCAGGGCAATGAGCAGTTCTTC; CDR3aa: CASSLSDLQGNEQFF
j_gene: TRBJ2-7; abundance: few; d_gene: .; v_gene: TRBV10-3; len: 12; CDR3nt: TGTGCCATCAGTGCGAACTCCTACGAGCAGTACTTC; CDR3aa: CAISANSYEQYF
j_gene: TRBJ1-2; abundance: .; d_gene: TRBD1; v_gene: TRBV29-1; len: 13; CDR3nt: TGCAGCGGTTTCGGACAGGCCAGTGGGGGCTACACCTTC; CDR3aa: CSGFGQASGGYTF
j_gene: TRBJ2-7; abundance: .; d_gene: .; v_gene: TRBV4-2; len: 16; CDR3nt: TGTGCCAGCAGCCAAAAGATGACACTCCAGCAGCACGAGCAGTACTTC; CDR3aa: CASSQKMTLQQHEQYF
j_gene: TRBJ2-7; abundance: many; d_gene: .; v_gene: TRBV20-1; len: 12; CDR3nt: TGCAGTGCTACCGGGATTTACTACGAGCAGTACTTC; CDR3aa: CSATGIYYEQYF
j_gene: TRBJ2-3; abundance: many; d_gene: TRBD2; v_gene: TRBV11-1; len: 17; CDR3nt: TGTGCCAGCAGCTTACCGAGGACTAGCGGGAGCACAGATACGCAGTATTTT; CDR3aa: CASSLPRTSGSTDTQYF
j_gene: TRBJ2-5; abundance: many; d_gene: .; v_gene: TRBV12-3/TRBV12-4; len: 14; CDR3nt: TGTGCCAGCAGTTCTCTGACAGTCCAAGAGACCCAGTACTTC; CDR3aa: CASSSLTVQETQYF
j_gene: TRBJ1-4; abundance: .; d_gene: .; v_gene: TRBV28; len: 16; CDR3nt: TGTGCCAGTAAAGTAGGGGGGGAGGCAACTAATGAAAAACTGTTTTTT; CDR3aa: CASKVGGEATNEKLFF
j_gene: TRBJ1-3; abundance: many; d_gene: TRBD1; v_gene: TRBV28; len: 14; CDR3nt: TGTGCCAGCAGTCCCGACAGGGCTGGAAACACCATATATTTT; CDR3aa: CASSPDRAGNTIYF
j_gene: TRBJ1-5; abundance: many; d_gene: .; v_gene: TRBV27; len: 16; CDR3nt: TGTGCCAGCAGTTTCGGCGGAGCGGGGCGCAATCAGCCCCAGCATTTT; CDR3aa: CASSFGGAGRNQPQHF